The 22 T cell receptor beta chains reported below all come from one sample, sequenced in a study of post-analysis software for immune sequencing data (dated by TCRdb to between 2014 and 2017). General study outcomes and caveats: Significantly higher frequencies in patients than in controls were found for roughly 5 TRBV segments, including TRBV5-6, TRBV5-1 and TRBV20-1.

The library was generated by PCR. The sequencer was an Illumina HiSeq 2500. To reduce PCR and sequencing biases, unique molecular identifiers were incorporated into the TCR beta cDNA libraries. The public sequencing data were trimmed at Q25 with fastp and processed into clonotypes with MiXCR by TCRdb, which kept only in-frame beta chains. Each CDR3 protein appears once, grouped with its most common genes and DNA. This sample lists about 770,000 distinct CDR3 sequences; about half were detected once. The ten largest clones represent 4.9% of the sample. These receptors are not linked to any known antigen. Sequenced input: blood. These receptors were collected from a girl aged 5-17 years with multiple sclerosis.

The chain uses TRBV6-5 and TRBJ2-1; D is uncertain. Trimming stripped 6 bases from V and 13 bases from J, with 16 bases between. The germline gives CDR1 MNHEY, CDR2 SVGAGI. CDR3 length: 12 residues. CDR3 sequence (DNA): TGTGCCAGCAGCCCCAACTGGGTTCATCAGTTCTTC. This sequence encodes CASSPNWVHQFF.

This clonotype was observed a handful of times. The junction differs from germline at one of its ends, possibly a read error. This sequence joins TRBV5-1 and TRBJ2-3, with D perhaps matching TRBD1 or TRBD2 (5 bases each). CDR1 and CDR2 from the germline V gene are SGHRS and YFSETQ. This CDR3 is built from 19 residues. CDR3 DNA sequence: TGCGCCAGCAGCCCGCCCGTAAGTAGGGACCTGGTCGGCACGGATACGCAGTATTTT. Amino acids: CASSPPVSRDLVGTDTQYF.

This clonotype was recorded only once. The J gene is TRBJ2-7, the V gene TRBV12-3 or TRBV12-4, with D possibly being TRBD1 (5 bases). The CDR3 has 13 residues. V gave up 6 bases and J gave up 4 bases, with 13 bases separating them. This chain's CDR3 is CASRFGQKYEQYF. DNA for the CDR3: TGTGCCAGCAGGTTCGGACAAAAATACGAGCAGTACTTC.

This chain links TRBV5-1 with TRBJ2-1; 10 nucleotides align to TRBD1. CDR3 length equals 14 residues. Germline loops: CDR1 SGHRS, CDR2 YFSETQ. After removal of 2 bases from V and 6 bases from J, the junction contained 2 bases not matched to a gene. CDR3 nucleotides: TGCGCCAGCAGCTTTGGGGACAGGGGCAATGAGCAGTTCTTC. Translating gives CASSFGDRGNEQFF.

The rearrangement joins TRBV12-3 or TRBV12-4 to TRBJ2-7, with no clear D. V lost 11 bases, J lost 2 bases, and 13 bases lay in between. The CDR3 loop spans 12 amino acids. The CDR3 bases are TGTGCCGTAGGTCCGAGCCCCTACGAGCAGTACTTC. The encoded protein is CAVGPSPYEQYF.

The chain is built from TRBV6-1 and TRBJ2-1; D gene unclear. The J call may be wrong; the DNA end is better matched by TRBJ2-2. Germline loops: CDR1 MNHNS, CDR2 SASEGT. The CDR3 is 13 residues long. The CDR3 reads CASSDSSPGELFF. In nucleotides, the CDR3 is TGTGCCAGCAGTGATTCCTCCCCCGGGGAGCTGTTTTTT.

This clonotype has a handful of counts. V is TRBV10-3 and J is TRBJ1-4, with D perhaps TRBD1 (6 bases). CDR1 and CDR2 from the germline V gene are ENHRY and SYGVKD. V shed 6 bases and J shed 6 bases, with 14 bases lying between them. This CDR3 is built from 14 residues. The CDR3 spells CAISRQASDEKLFF. The CDR3, as DNA: TGTGCCATCAGCCGACAGGCCAGCGATGAAAAACTGTTTTTT.

This clonotype was detected only a few times. J is TRBJ2-1 and V is TRBV27; possible D gene TRBD1, 5 bases. The length of the CDR3 is 13 residues. V gave up 0 bases and J gave up 6 bases, with 6 bases separating them. Germline CDR1 is MNHEY and CDR2 is SMNVEV (reference sequence). The CDR3 loop is CASSLSQGNEQFF. CDR3 DNA: TGTGCCAGCAGTTTATCGCAGGGCAATGAGCAGTTCTTC.

The chain is built from TRBV20-1 and TRBJ1-6, with no clear D. The CDR3 is 13 residues long. V was cut by 6 bases and J by 4 bases, with 10 bases left in between. Germline CDR1 is DFQATT and CDR2 is SNEGSKA (reference sequence). The CDR3 protein is CSALDRYNSPLHF. CDR3 bases: TGCAGTGCCCTCGACCGATATAATTCACCCCTCCACTTT.

V usage is TRBV5-1 and J usage is TRBJ2-7, with TRBD2 as a possible D gene (5 bases). This CDR3 has 13 amino acids. CDR1 and CDR2 from the germline V gene are SGHRS and YFSETQ. Trimming shortened V by 0 bases and J by 2 bases, and 6 bases separated the two germline ends. The CDR3 protein is CASSLETTYEQYF. CDR3 DNA sequence: TGCGCCAGCAGCTTGGAGACTACCTACGAGCAGTACTTC.

This clonotype appeared once. The V and J genes are TRBV4-3 and TRBJ1-2; TRBD1 might be the D (5 bases). This CDR3 has 16 residues. Trimming cost V 0 bases and J 6 bases, with 17 bases left between them. Germline assignment: CDR1 LGHNA and CDR2 YSLEER. CDR3 sequence: CASSQDAWGGNHGYTF. The CDR3 nucleotides read TGCGCCAGCAGCCAAGATGCTTGGGGGGGAAACCATGGCTACACCTTC.

This clonotype occurred a few times. The V gene is TRBV20-1, the J gene TRBJ2-7; TRBD1 is a possible D gene (5 bases). Germline V CDR1 and CDR2: DFQATT, SNEGSKA (reference sequence). Trimming removed 5 bases from V and 4 bases from J, with 15 bases in between. This CDR3 comprises 13 residues. The CDR3 nucleotides read TGCAGTGCTGGGAACACAGGAGATTACGAGCAGTACTTC. Protein product: CSAGNTGDYEQYF.

J is TRBJ2-7 and V is TRBV20-1, with 12 bases that match TRBD2. J lost 6 bases, V lost 4 bases, and 7 bases had no gene match. CDR1 is DFQATT and CDR2 is SNEGSKA in the germline V gene (reference sequence). The CDR3 extends over 14 amino acids. For the CDR3, the DNA is TGCAGTGCTACCTTGACTAGCGGGAGTATCGAGCAGTACTTC. This encodes CSATLTSGSIEQYF.

This clonotype was observed a handful of times. The V gene is TRBV20-1, the J gene TRBJ1-1; D remains ambiguous. Trimming left V 6 bases short and J 11 bases short, with 16 bases between. CDR3 size: 11 residues. The V gene's germline CDR1 is DFQATT and CDR2 SNEGSKA (reference sequence). In DNA form, the CDR3 reads TGCAGTGCCTCGGCTGAGGATGTTGCTTTCTTT. Amino acid sequence: CSASAEDVAFF.

This chain links TRBV5-1 with TRBJ2-7; no definite D call. V lost 3 bases, J lost 3 bases, and 16 bases lay in between. This CDR3 has 15 amino acids. Germline CDR1 SGHRS, CDR2 YFSETQ. CDR3 sequence (DNA): TGCGCCAGCAGCTCCGCCCCGACTGAGGACTACGAGCAGTACTTC. This sequence encodes CASSSAPTEDYEQYF.

The chain recombines TRBV15 with TRBJ2-4; weak D call: TRBD2 (5 bases). The V end was cut by 1 base, the J end by 8 bases, with 24 bases between. The length of the CDR3 is 18 residues. Germline V CDR1 and CDR2: LNHNV, YYDKDF (reference sequence). The CDR3 protein is CATSRGTRRVSSRDIQYF. As DNA, the CDR3 is TGTGCCACCAGCAGAGGCACCCGTCGGGTGTCTAGCCGAGACATTCAGTACTTC.

The chain is built from TRBV7-3 and TRBJ2-3, with 11 bases lining up with TRBD2. V dropped 5 bases and J dropped 5; count of bases not matched to a gene: 9. CDR1 and CDR2 (germline): SGHTA, FQGTGA. This CDR3 has 16 residues. The CDR3 DNA is TGTGCCAGCAGCCAGATAGCGGGGGGGGAAAAAGATACGCAGTATTTT. As protein: CASSQIAGGEKDTQYF.

The chain links TRBV5-1 to TRBJ2-7; 8 bases match TRBD1. This CDR3 spans 14 amino acids. CDR1 is SGHRS and CDR2 is YFSETQ in the germline V gene. The V gene end was trimmed by 4 bases and the J gene end by 3 bases; junction bases not matched to a gene: 6. CDR3 sequence (DNA): TGCGCCAGCAGCACGTGGACAGGGATCTACGAGCAGTACTTC. This gives the protein CASSTWTGIYEQYF.

The J gene is TRBJ2-7, the V gene TRBV15; D is uncertain. CDR3 size: 14 residues. Trimming stripped 1 base from V and 0 bases from J, with 7 bases between. In germline, CDR1 is LNHNV, CDR2 YYDKDF (reference sequence). CDR3 sequence reads: CATSRAMSSYEQYF. The CDR3 DNA reads TGTGCCACCAGCAGAGCGATGAGCTCCTACGAGCAGTACTTC.

The chain has TRBV28 and TRBJ1-2; no clear D. Trimming removed 6 bases from V and 8 bases from J, with 10 bases in between. CDR1 is MDHEN, CDR2 SYDVKM, per germline. The CDR3 contains 11 residues. The CDR3 region is CASRTREGYTF. DNA of the CDR3: TGTGCCAGCAGGACCCGCGAGGGCTACACCTTC.

This clonotype was seen more than once but under ten times. The chain employs TRBV29-1 and TRBJ2-7; D is ambiguous. V was cut by 5 bases and J by 7 bases, with 18 bases left in between. Germline-derived CDR1 and CDR2 are SQVTM and ANQGSEA. This CDR3 spans 13 amino acids. CDR3 in amino acids: CSVTGPHQSEQYF. The DNA of the CDR3 is TGCAGCGTTACCGGGCCTCACCAGAGTGAGCAGTACTTC.

The CDR3 DNA reads TGTGCCAGCAGACCACAAGGGGGGGGGCTTTATGGCTACACCTTC. Translation: CASRPQGGGLYGYTF. The V call is TRBV6-5, the J call TRBJ1-2; tentative D call: TRBD1 (6 bases). The V end was cut by 6 bases, the J end by 5 bases, with 19 bases between. The CDR3 totals 15 residues. The germline gives CDR1 MNHEY, CDR2 SVGAGI.